This entry concerns a single TCR beta chain. Its target is not known. This record belongs to a study of cytomegalovirus exposure and HLA in healthy donors. Findings and limits, study-wide: CMV serostatus was the sole immune exposure data available. Both high specificity and high sensitivity reportedly marked the classifier's diagnosis of cytomegalovirus status. Accurate predictions that matched the HLA-A and HLA-B alleles of most subjects were reportedly made from TCR beta sequences.

Both 60 Vbeta primers and 13 Jbeta primers went into the PCR. In the study's own analysis: An analysis that came later counted 80 million or so unique TCR beta chains, about 10 million shared. The data were produced by immunoSEQ multiplex PCR, yet TCRdb's version contains in-frame clones alone and is incomplete. D and trimming come from the DNA, and the V and J calls and clone size come from that table. The sample has under 200,000 clones, about 88% seen once. CDR1 MNHEY and CDR2 SMNVEV come from the germline V gene (reference sequence). Trimming cost V 7 bases and J 2 bases, with 12 bases left between them. This CDR3 is 14 amino acids long.

The sequence was collected from a woman under 40 in good health and CMV-seronegative. The sequenced sample was PBMCs. The chain employs TRBV27 and TRBJ1-5; the D is unclear. This chain's CDR3 is CASNPVGGNQPQHF. The CDR3 coding sequence is TGTGCCAGCAACCCGGTCGGGGGCAATCAGCCCCAGCATTTT.